Included here is one T cell receptor (beta chain) sequence, with context. The entry originates in a study of radiation and T cells in renal cell carcinoma. The V gene lost 0 bases and the J gene lost 8 bases, with 5 bases spanning the gap. Germline CDR1 SGHDN, CDR2 FVKESK. The length of the CDR3 is 12 residues. Sequencing was performed with immunoSEQ multiplex PCR; in TCRdb, only in-frame clones are kept and a portion is missing. The table lists approximately 31,000 clones, about 84% of them singletons. Time point indicated: blood 4 weeks post-SBRT, at nephrectomy. The treatment: 15 Gy SBRT to primary tumor, nephrectomy 4 weeks later. The tumor was a clear cell renal cell carcinoma.

V usage is TRBV14 and J usage is TRBJ2-4; no clear D. The origin of this receptor is a man in his 60s with renal cell carcinoma. The material sequenced was blood, taken from a patient whose treatment included radiotherapy and nephrectomy. This CDR3 reads CASSQDRDIQYF. The CDR3 bases are TGTGCCAGCAGCCAAGATCGGGACATTCAGTACTTC.